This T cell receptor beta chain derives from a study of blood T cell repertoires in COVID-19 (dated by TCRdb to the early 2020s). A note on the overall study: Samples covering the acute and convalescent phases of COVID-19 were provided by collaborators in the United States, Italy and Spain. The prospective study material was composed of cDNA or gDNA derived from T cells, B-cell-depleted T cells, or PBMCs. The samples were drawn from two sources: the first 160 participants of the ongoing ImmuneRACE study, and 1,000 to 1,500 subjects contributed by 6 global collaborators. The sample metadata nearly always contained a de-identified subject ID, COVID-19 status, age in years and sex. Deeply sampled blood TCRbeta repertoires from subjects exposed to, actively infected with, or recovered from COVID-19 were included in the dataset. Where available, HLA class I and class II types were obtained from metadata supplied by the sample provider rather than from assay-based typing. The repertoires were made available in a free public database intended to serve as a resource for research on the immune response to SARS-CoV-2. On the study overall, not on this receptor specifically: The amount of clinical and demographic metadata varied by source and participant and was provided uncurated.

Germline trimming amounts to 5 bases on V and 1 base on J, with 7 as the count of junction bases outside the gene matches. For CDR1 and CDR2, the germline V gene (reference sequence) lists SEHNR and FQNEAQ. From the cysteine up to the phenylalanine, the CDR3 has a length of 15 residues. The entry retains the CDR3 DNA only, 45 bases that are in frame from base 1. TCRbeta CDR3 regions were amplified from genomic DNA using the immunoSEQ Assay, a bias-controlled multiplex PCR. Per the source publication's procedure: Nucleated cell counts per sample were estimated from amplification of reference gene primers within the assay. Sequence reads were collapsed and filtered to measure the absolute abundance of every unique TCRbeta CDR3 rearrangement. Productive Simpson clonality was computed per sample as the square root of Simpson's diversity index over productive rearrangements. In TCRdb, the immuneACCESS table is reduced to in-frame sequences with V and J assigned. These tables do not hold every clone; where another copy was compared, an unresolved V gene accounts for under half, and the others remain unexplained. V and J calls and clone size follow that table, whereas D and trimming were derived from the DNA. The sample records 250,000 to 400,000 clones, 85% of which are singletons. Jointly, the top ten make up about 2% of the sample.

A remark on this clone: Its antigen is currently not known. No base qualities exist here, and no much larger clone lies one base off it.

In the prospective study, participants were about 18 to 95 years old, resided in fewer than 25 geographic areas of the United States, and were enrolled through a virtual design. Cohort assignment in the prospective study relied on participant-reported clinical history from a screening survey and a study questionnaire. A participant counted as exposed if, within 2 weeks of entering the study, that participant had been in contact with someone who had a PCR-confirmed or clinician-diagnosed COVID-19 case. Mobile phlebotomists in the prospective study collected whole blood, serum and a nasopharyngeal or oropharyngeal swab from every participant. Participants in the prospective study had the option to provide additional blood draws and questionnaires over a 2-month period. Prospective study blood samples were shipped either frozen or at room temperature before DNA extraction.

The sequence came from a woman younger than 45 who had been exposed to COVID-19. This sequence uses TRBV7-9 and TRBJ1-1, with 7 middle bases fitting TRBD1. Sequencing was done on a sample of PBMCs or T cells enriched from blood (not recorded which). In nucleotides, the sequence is TGTGCCAGCAGCCCAAGACAGGGAGCGAACACTGAAGCTTTCTTT. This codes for CASSPRQGANTEAFF.